The sample holds a few counts of the clone carrying this TCR beta chain. What it recognizes is unknown. Cultured CD4+ T-cell DNA underwent Oncomine TCR Beta short-read sequencing. TCRdb independently ran MiXCR on the PCR reads; one entry per CDR3 protein. The sample lists 9,500 to 15,000 distinct CDR3 sequences; roughly three fifths were seen once. The sample originates from a study of vaccination and CD4 T cells after COVID-19. Treatment indicated: approximately nine-day PBMC culture with coronavirus spike peptide pools or control peptides (ViraFEST assay). The clonotype originates from a human donor who had recovered from COVID-19. The specimen was CD4+ T cells from blood, cultured in vitro.

The CDR3 DNA reads as TGCAGTCCCGGGACAGGCTACGAGCAGTACTTC. It encodes CSPGTGYEQYF. The rearrangement joins TRBV20-1 to TRBJ2-7, with 8 bases lining up with TRBD1. The J segment lost 3 bases and the V segment lost 8 bases, leaving 3 bases of the junction unmatched. The germline CDR1 and CDR2 sequences are DFQATT and SNEGSKA (reference sequence). The CDR3 length is 11 residues.